This is a list of T cell receptor beta chains from one sample in a study of beta chain features in type 1 diabetes. Data came from immunoSEQ multiplex PCR; TCRdb stores just in-frame clones and leaves some out. This sample has 330,000 or so clones; approximately 14% occur once, and the top ten carry roughly 7%. The sequenced sample consisted of central memory CD4+ T cells from blood. Every receptor here comes from a man in his thirties or forties in good health. Both conserved end residues are part of each CDR3. The order of the fields is V gene, CDR3 protein.

V gene: TRBV10-3; CDR3 protein: CASSYGLTGELFF
V gene: TRBV4-1; CDR3 protein: CASSQGGRGSAGNTIYF
V gene: TRBV19; CDR3 protein: CASRETGYSNQPQHF
V gene: TRBV30; CDR3 protein: CAWSRSGSYNEQFF
V gene: TRBV14; CDR3 protein: CASSQDQPLIEAFF
V gene: TRBV5-1; CDR3 protein: CASSLDYEQFF
V gene: TRBV7-2; CDR3 protein: CASSLSGYGYTF
V gene: TRBV5-4; CDR3 protein: CASSLTRGDTQYF
V gene: TRBV18; CDR3 protein: CASSDTGELFF
V gene: TRBV7-2; CDR3 protein: CASSPEGYQPQHF